This T cell receptor beta chain was identified during a study of blood T cell repertoires in COVID-19 (dated by TCRdb to 2020 to 2021). In the study overall: The collaborator samples originated in the United States, Italy and Spain and spanned the acute and convalescent phases of COVID-19. The prospective study material was composed of cDNA or gDNA derived from T cells, B-cell-depleted T cells, or PBMCs. Where HLA class I and class II types were available, the types were taken from metadata supplied by the sample provider, not from assay-based typing. The repertoires were released in a freely available public database meant as a resource for research on the immune response to SARS-CoV-2. Sample metadata almost always included a de-identified subject ID, COVID-19 status, age in years and sex. Subjects who had been exposed to COVID-19, were actively infected with it, or had recovered from it provided the deeply sampled blood TCRbeta repertoires that made up the dataset. Samples were obtained from the ongoing ImmuneRACE study (first 160 participants) and from over a thousand subjects provided by 6 global collaborators.

Regarding this clone: What antigen it recognizes has not been identified. The record has no base qualities; no much larger clone is one base away.

The immunoSEQ Assay, a bias-controlled multiplex PCR, was used to amplify TCRbeta CDR3 regions from genomic DNA. The paper's processing steps were these. The number of nucleated cells in each sample was estimated by amplification of reference gene primers within the assay. To quantify the absolute abundance of each unique TCRbeta CDR3 rearrangement, sequence reads were collapsed and filtered. For each sample, productive Simpson clonality was calculated as the square root of Simpson's diversity index across productive rearrangements. TCRdb took over this immuneACCESS table, retaining in-frame rearrangements with V and J assigned. Such tables are incomplete; in checked studies, under half of the missing clones stem from an unresolved V gene, and the remainder is unexplained. The DNA gave D and trimming, while V, J and clone size come from that table. In all, the sample holds about 370,000 clones, and around 90% of those were seen once. Less than 3.5% of the sample lies in the top ten.

Findings and caveats that apply to the study as a whole: The amount of clinical and demographic metadata varied by source and participant and was provided uncurated.

One collaborating source in Seattle enrolled patients while the patients were actively infected and followed the patients over time throughout the course of disease. Each collaborating institution followed its own protocols to collect whole blood in K2EDTA tubes. For TCRbeta analysis, collaborators shipped samples in one of three forms: frozen whole blood, isolated PBMCs, or DNA extracted from either of those sample types. Sequencing was done on a sample of peripheral blood. The receptor comes from a woman under 40 with COVID-19, enrolled during active disease.

The bases are TGTGCCAGCAGCCTCGCGGTTCTGACCGGGGAGCTGTTTTTT. It translates as CASSLAVLTGELFF. The chain is encoded by TRBV6-5 joined to TRBJ2-2; the D gene cannot be resolved reliably. The CDR3 runs 14 amino acids, cysteine and phenylalanine included. Only the CDR3 portion is preserved as DNA: 42 bases, with reading frame beginning at the first base. V is clipped by 6 bases and J by 5 bases, and the sequence between their germline boundaries is 13 bases long. Via the germline V gene, CDR1 is MNHEY and CDR2 SVGAGI.